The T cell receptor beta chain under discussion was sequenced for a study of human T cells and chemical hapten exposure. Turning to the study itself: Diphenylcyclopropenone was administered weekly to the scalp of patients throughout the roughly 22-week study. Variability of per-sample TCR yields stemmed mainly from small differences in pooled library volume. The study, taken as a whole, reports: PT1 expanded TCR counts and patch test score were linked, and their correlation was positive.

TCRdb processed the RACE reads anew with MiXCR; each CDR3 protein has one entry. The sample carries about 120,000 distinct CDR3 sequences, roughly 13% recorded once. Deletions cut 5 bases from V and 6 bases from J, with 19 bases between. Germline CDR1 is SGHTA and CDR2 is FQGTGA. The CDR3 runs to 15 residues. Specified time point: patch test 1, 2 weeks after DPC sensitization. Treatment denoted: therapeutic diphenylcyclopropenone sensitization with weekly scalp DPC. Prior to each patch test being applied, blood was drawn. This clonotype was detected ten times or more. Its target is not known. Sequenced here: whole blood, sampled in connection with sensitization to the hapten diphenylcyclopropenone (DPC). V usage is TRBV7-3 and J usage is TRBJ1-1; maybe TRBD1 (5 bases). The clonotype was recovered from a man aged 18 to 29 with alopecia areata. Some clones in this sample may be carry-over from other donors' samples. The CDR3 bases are TGTGCCAGCAGCCTTGGGACGTACCCCATATCTGAAGCTTTCTTT. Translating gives CASSLGTYPISEAFF.